This entry lists 10 T cell receptor beta chains sequenced from one sample in a study of breast tumors, draining lymph nodes, adjacent tissues. Axillary draining lymph nodes of breast cancer patients supplied the node samples. TCRdb re-analysed the multiplex PCR reads in MiXCR, keeping a single row per CDR3 protein. The sample consists of approximately 150,000 distinct CDR3 sequences, roughly 35% of them appearing once. Source material: axillary lymph node tissue. Receptor source: a female donor with breast cancer. Some clones in this sample may be carry-over from other donors' samples.

This clonotype has ten or more counts. The genes are TRBV3-1 and TRBJ2-5, with D possibly TRBD2 on 5 matching bases. V lost 1 base, J lost 5 bases, and 8 bases lay in between. This CDR3 is 13 amino acids long. The germline V gene encodes CDR1 LGHDT and CDR2 YNNKEL (reference sequence). CDR3 coding DNA: TGTGCCAGCAGCCAAGCGGGGAGCGAGACCCAGTACTTC. Translated: CASSQAGSETQYF.

The J gene is TRBJ1-1, the V gene TRBV5-5; a weak D match, TRBD1 (5 bases). This CDR3 comprises 13 residues. Germline CDR1 reads SGHKS; CDR2 reads YYEKEE (reference sequence). The germline V and J ends were trimmed by 5 bases and 4 bases, with 12 bases remaining between them. Written as DNA, the CDR3 is TGTGCCAGCAGTTCGGCGGGGACCACTGAAGCTTTCTTT. Translating gives CASSSAGTTEAFF.

For this clonotype: This may be a read error: a much more frequent sequence differs by one nucleotide. This chain links TRBV9 with TRBJ2-7; the D gene could be TRBD1 or TRBD2 (7 bases each). This CDR3 spans 14 amino acids. CDR1 SGDLS and CDR2 YYNGEE come from the germline V gene. The CDR3 here is CASSPQGGAYEQSF. CDR3 coding DNA: TGTGCCAGCAGCCCCCAGGGGGGGGCCTACGAGCAGTCCTTC.

With regard to this clonotype: This may arise from a read error, as a much more abundant clone is one base away. The gene calls are TRBV30 and TRBJ1-4, with TRBD1 as a possible D gene (6 bases). CDR1 GTSNPN and CDR2 SVGIG come from the germline V gene (reference sequence). CDR3 length equals 15 residues. CDR3 coding DNA: TGTGCCTGGAGTCCCCACGGGACAACAAATGAAAAACTGTTTTTT. Translating it yields CAWSPHGTTNEKLFF.

A word on this clonotype: As the CDR3 is not closed by the conserved phenylalanine or tryptophan, this likely results from a read error. Because the CDR3's place on the DNA is in doubt, the DNA is left out and the CDR3 is given as listed by TCRdb. The chain is built from TRBV2 and TRBJ2-5. Germline V gene lookup returns CDR1 SNHLY and CDR2 FYNNEI. The CDR3 comprises 8 residues, both ends counted. Here the CDR3 reads CASSEALQ.

In the case of this clonotype: Mismatch with germline at one junction end may stem from a read error. This chain uses TRBV7-9 with TRBJ1-4, with D maybe TRBD1 (6 bases). This CDR3 has 14 amino acids. CDR1 is SEHNR, CDR2 FQNEAQ, per germline (reference sequence). As DNA, the CDR3 is TGTGCCGGCTCATACGTACAGGGAAATGAAAAACTGTTCTTT. This codes for CAGSYVQGNEKLFF. Full variable domain (rest looked up from reference TRBV7-9 and TRBJ1-4): DTGVSQNPRHKITKRGQNVTFRCDPISEHNRLYWYRQTLGQGPEFLTYFQNEAQLEKSRLLSDRFSAERPKGSFSTLEIQRTEQGDSAMYLCAGSYVQGNEKLFFGSGTQLSVL.

V gene TRBV7-2 combines with J gene TRBJ2-3; TRBD2 matches at 12 bases. The CDR3 runs 16 residues. With 4 bases clipped from V and 6 bases from J, the junction kept 8 bases outside the gene matches. Germline lookup yields CDR1 SGHTA and CDR2 FQGNSA. The CDR3 bases are TGTGCCAGCAGCTCACGACTAGCGGGAGAACCCGATACGCAGTATTTT. Translated, it gives CASSSRLAGEPDTQYF.

The J gene is TRBJ2-7, the V gene TRBV9, with 7 nucleotides matching TRBD1. Germline V gives CDR1 SGDLS, CDR2 YYNGEE. This CDR3 spans 14 amino acids. Trimming at V came to 3 bases and at J to 13 bases, leaving 16 bases not matched to a gene. CDR3 nucleotide sequence: TGTGCCAGCAGCGCCAAGGGGGCGGCCTACGCGCAATACTTC. It is translated as CASSAKGAAYAQYF.

This clonotype was picked up many times. J is TRBJ2-1 and V is TRBV12-3 or TRBV12-4; D unresolved. The CDR3 extends over 14 amino acids. Trimming removed 5 bases at V and 0 bases at J, with 8 bases between. CDR3 sequence (DNA): TGTGCCAGCAGTGAACTATCCTCCTACAATGAGCAGTTCTTC. It specifies CASSELSSYNEQFF.

Of note for this clonotype: At one end, the junction sequence differs from germline, possibly due to a read error. The chain joins TRBV7-2 to TRBJ1-1; the D is unclear. The germline V gene encodes CDR1 SGHTA and CDR2 FQGNSA. The CDR3 has 13 amino acids. CDR3 nucleotides: TGTGCCAGCAGCACGACCAGGAACACTGAAGCTTCCTTT. The encoded protein is CASSTTRNTEASF. The whole variable domain, remainder taken from reference TRBV7-2 and TRBJ1-1, is GAGVSQSPSNKVTEKGKDVELRCDPISGHTALYWYRQSLGQGLEFLIYFQGNSAPDKSGLPSDRFSAERTGGSVSTLTIQRTQQEDSAVYLCASSTTRNTEASFGQGTRLTVV.